This T cell receptor (beta chain) emerged from a study of T-cell reconstitution after alpha-beta-depleted transplantation in children. This clonotype was observed at least ten times. No antigen is known for it. The germline V gene has CDR1 MNHNY and CDR2 SVGAGI (reference sequence). The CDR3 spans 13 residues. The germline V and J ends were trimmed by 10 bases and 6 bases, with 19 bases remaining between them. Study-wide results and caveats: Several hundred graft clones that had expanded were reportedly the source of alpha-beta T cells about two months after transplant. Fresh T-cell production supplied most of the T-cell counts and diversity seen one year after transplant. Elevated TCRbeta diversity at day 60 was traced, in some patients, to surviving recipient T cells and thymic progenitors.

A TCRbeta library incorporating unique molecular identifiers was prepared. TCRdb processed the PCR reads anew with MiXCR; each CDR3 protein has one entry. The sample lists roughly 30,000 distinct CDR3 sequences; about 6.7% were seen once. The genes are TRBV6-6 and TRBJ2-7; D is unresolved. The sequences come from peripheral blood, collected 60 days after TCRalphabeta/CD19-depleted stem cell transplant. The clonotype was recovered from a child less than two years old who had a stem cell transplant for acute myeloid leukemia, so the T cells may come from the graft donor. The CDR3 nucleotides read TGTGCCATCCGACCCTTTCGGGTGAGCGAGCAGTACTTC. Its protein is CAIRPFRVSEQYF.